These T cell receptor beta chains were read from a single sample in a study of T cell repertoires in cytomegalovirus infection. MiXCR was run by TCRdb on the reads, yielding one entry per CDR3 protein. The sample lists about 740,000 distinct CDR3 sequences, 35% occurring once. Sequenced material: PBMCs. These receptors all stem from a human donor in good health (CMV status not recorded). Some clones in this sample may be carry-over from other donors' samples. Each CDR3 is given with its conserved first and last residue. A D gene is named only where the DNA matches it firmly. Size values are once, few and many counts, or a class for expanded clones, and some rows have none.

clone_size,v_call,j_call,d_call,cdr3_aa,cdr3_nt
NA,TRBV5-6,TRBJ1-5,TRBD1,CASTIRTGSAQPQHF,TGTGCCAGCACCATAAGGACAGGGTCCGCTCAGCCCCAGCATTTT
NA,TRBV6-1,TRBJ2-1,NA,CASRGTAGGEQFF,TGTGCCAGCAGAGGGACGGCGGGCGGTGAGCAGTTCTTC
NA,TRBV7-3,TRBJ2-2,TRBD2,CASSLLAGTFPGELFF,TGTGCCAGCAGCTTGCTAGCGGGGACCTTCCCCGGGGAGCTGTTTTTT
many,TRBV7-2,TRBJ2-2,TRBD2,CASSPDGLAGAYTGELFF,TGTGCCAGCAGCCCGGACGGACTAGCGGGGGCCTACACCGGGGAGCTGTTTTTT
once,TRBV9,TRBJ1-1,NA,CASSVDSVTEAFF,TGTGCCAGCAGCGTCGACAGTGTCACTGAAGCTTTCTTT
NA,TRBV28,TRBJ1-2,TRBD1,CDSSSPGQATNYGYTF,TGTGACAGCAGTTCCCCGGGACAGGCTACTAACTATGGCTACACCTTC
few,TRBV6-5,TRBJ2-1,TRBD2,CASSKPLAGVRNEQFF,TGTGCCAGCAGCAAACCCCTTGCGGGAGTCCGCAATGAGCAGTTCTTC
NA,TRBV12-3/TRBV12-4,TRBJ1-5,NA,CASSIWGNQPQHF,TGTGCCAGCAGTATCTGGGGCAATCAGCCCCAGCATTTT
NA,TRBV6-1,TRBJ2-1,TRBD1,CASSDLTGGAYNEQFF,TGTGCCAGCAGTGACCTGACAGGGGGCGCCTACAATGAGCAGTTCTTC
NA,TRBV12-3/TRBV12-4,TRBJ2-2,NA,CASKRVVNGELFF,TGTGCCAGCAAAAGGGTTGTTAACGGGGAGCTGTTTTTT
NA,TRBV25-1,TRBJ2-1,NA,CASSAQEISNEQFF,TGTGCCAGCAGTGCGCAGGAGATTAGCAATGAGCAGTTCTTC
NA,TRBV15,TRBJ1-5,NA,CATSRVIETNSNQPQHF,TGTGCCACCAGCAGAGTGATCGAAACAAATAGCAATCAGCCCCAGCATTTT
NA,TRBV18,TRBJ1-1,NA,CASSPNSQNTEAFF,TGTGCCAGCTCACCCAACTCGCAGAACACTGAAGCTTTCTTT
NA,TRBV11-2,TRBJ2-5,NA,CASSLEGSRGETQYF,TGTGCCAGCAGCTTAGAGGGCTCCCGGGGAGAGACCCAGTACTTC
many,TRBV7-6,TRBJ2-1,TRBD2,CASSLLAGGPNEQFF,TGTGCCAGCAGCTTATTAGCGGGAGGGCCCAATGAGCAGTTCTTC
many,TRBV4-2,TRBJ2-7,NA,CASSLALSSYEQYF,TGTGCCAGCAGCTTAGCTCTCAGCTCCTACGAGCAGTACTTC
NA,TRBV28,TRBJ2-2,NA,CASAQPGRGLNTGELFF,TGTGCCAGCGCACAACCGGGCAGGGGTTTGAACACCGGGGAGCTGTTTTTT
NA,TRBV7-2,TRBJ2-4,TRBD2,CASSRRTSGGGMGAKNIQYF,TGTGCCAGCAGCCGTAGGACTAGCGGGGGGGGGATGGGGGCCAAAAACATTCAGTACTTC
few,TRBV7-9,TRBJ1-2,NA,CASSLDGIGGYTF,TGTGCCAGCAGCTTAGATGGGATAGGCGGCTACACCTTC
NA,TRBV29-1,TRBJ2-2,TRBD2,CSVRKAGVNTGELFF,TGCAGCGTTAGAAAGGCGGGAGTTAACACCGGGGAGCTGTTTTTT
few,TRBV5-5,TRBJ1-1,NA,CASSGRVATEAFF,TGTGCCAGCAGCGGCAGGGTTGCCACTGAAGCTTTCTTT
NA,TRBV10-3,TRBJ2-1,NA,CAISEYTYNEQFF,TGTGCCATCAGTGAGTACACGTACAATGAGCAGTTCTTC
many,TRBV7-9,TRBJ2-7,NA,CASSSSGEQYF,TGTGCCAGCAGCTCCTCCGGGGAGCAGTACTTC
once,TRBV6-8,TRBJ2-1,TRBD2,CASNGLAGSGDEQFF,TGTGCCAGCAATGGACTAGCGGGGTCGGGGGATGAGCAGTTCTTC
NA,TRBV30,TRBJ1-2,NA,CAWSVNSFNYGYTF,TGTGCCTGGAGTGTCAACAGCTTTAACTATGGCTACACCTTC
NA,TRBV30,TRBJ2-7,NA,CAWRTRHRGGEQYF,TGTGCCTGGAGGACCCGGCACAGGGGGGGCGAGCAGTACTTC
NA,TRBV7-8,TRBJ1-5,NA,CASSLAPKGRGGGQPQHF,TGTGCCAGCAGCTTAGCCCCGAAGGGAAGGGGAGGAGGTCAGCCCCAGCATTTT
NA,TRBV19,TRBJ1-1,NA,CASIVQGGTEAFF,TGTGCCAGTATAGTGCAGGGCGGAACTGAAGCTTTCTTT
NA,TRBV20-1,TRBJ2-7,TRBD1,CSARPGQGYEQYF,TGCAGTGCTAGACCGGGACAGGGCTACGAGCAGTACTTC
few,TRBV7-6,TRBJ2-6,NA,CASSLSPPGAGANVLTF,TGTGCCAGCAGCTTATCCCCTCCAGGGGCTGGGGCCAACGTCCTGACTTTC
few,TRBV7-9,TRBJ2-5,NA,CAGSDDAETQYF,TGTGCCGGATCTGACGATGCGGAGACCCAGTACTTC
many,TRBV7-2,TRBJ1-1,TRBD1,CASSFRSGQGSFAEAFF,TGTGCCAGCAGCTTTCGGTCGGGACAGGGTTCTTTTGCTGAAGCTTTCTTT
NA,TRBV15,TRBJ2-7,NA,CATSSSTGSYEQYF,TGTGCCACCAGCAGTTCCACGGGCTCCTACGAGCAGTACTTC
NA,TRBV5-6,TRBJ1-5,NA,CASSLLKGQPQHF,TGTGCCAGCAGCTTACTCAAGGGACAGCCCCAGCATTTT
many,TRBV10-3,TRBJ1-2,NA,CAISEGLYGYTF,TGTGCCATCAGTGAAGGGTTATATGGCTACACCTTC
NA,TRBV10-3,TRBJ1-1,TRBD1,CAISPRTGGNTEAFF,TGTGCCATCAGCCCCCGGACAGGGGGGAACACTGAAGCTTTCTTT
many,TRBV7-2,TRBJ2-2,TRBD1,CASSVIQGSAGELFF,TGTGCCAGCAGCGTAATACAGGGGTCCGCCGGGGAGCTGTTTTTT
few,TRBV20-1,TRBJ2-7,NA,CSARIGGINEQYF,TGCAGTGCTCGTATCGGGGGAATTAACGAGCAGTACTTC
NA,TRBV11-2,TRBJ1-2,TRBD1,CASSLATPRTGGQGYTF,TGTGCCAGCAGCTTGGCGACGCCTCGTACAGGGGGCCAGGGCTACACCTTC
few,TRBV5-6,TRBJ2-5,NA,CASSRPQGETQYF,TGTGCCAGCAGCCGACCTCAGGGTGAGACCCAGTACTTC
few,TRBV28,TRBJ2-7,TRBD2,CALGGLAGGEQYF,TGTGCCCTCGGAGGGCTAGCGGGGGGCGAGCAGTACTTC
NA,TRBV10-3,TRBJ1-5,NA,CAISSHFSNQPQHF,TGTGCCATCAGTTCTCACTTTAGCAATCAGCCCCAGCATTTT
once,TRBV7-8,TRBJ2-5,TRBD1,CASSTRQGVTLLETQYF,TGTGCCAGCAGCACCCGACAGGGGGTAACTCTTTTGGAGACCCAGTACTTC
few,TRBV6-2/TRBV6-3,TRBJ2-1,TRBD2,CASSYSLAEGSGRNEQFF,TGTGCCAGCAGTTACTCGCTAGCGGAGGGGAGTGGTAGGAATGAGCAGTTCTTC
NA,TRBV6-5,TRBJ2-7,NA,CASSYSLLGGPYEQYF,TGTGCCAGCAGCTACTCCCTGTTGGGGGGGCCATACGAGCAGTACTTC